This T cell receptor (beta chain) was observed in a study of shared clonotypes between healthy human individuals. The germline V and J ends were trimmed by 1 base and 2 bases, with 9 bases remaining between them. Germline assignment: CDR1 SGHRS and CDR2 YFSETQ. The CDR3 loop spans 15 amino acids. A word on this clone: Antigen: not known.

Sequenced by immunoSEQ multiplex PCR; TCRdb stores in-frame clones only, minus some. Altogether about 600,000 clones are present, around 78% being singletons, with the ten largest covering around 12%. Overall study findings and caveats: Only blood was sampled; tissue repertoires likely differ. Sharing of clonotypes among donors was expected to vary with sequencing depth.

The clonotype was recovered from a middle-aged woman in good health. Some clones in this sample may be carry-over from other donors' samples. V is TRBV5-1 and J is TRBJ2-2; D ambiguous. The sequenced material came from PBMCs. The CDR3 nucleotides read TGCGCCAGCAGCTTGAGGCAGGATAACACCGGGGAGCTGTTTTTT. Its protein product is CASSLRQDNTGELFF. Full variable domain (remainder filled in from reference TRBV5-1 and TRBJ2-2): KAGVTQTPRYLIKTRGQQVTLSCSPISGHRSVSWYQQTPGQGLQFLFEYFSETQRNKGNFPGRFSGRQFSNSRSEMNVSTLELGDSALYLCASSLRQDNTGELFFGEGSRLTVL.